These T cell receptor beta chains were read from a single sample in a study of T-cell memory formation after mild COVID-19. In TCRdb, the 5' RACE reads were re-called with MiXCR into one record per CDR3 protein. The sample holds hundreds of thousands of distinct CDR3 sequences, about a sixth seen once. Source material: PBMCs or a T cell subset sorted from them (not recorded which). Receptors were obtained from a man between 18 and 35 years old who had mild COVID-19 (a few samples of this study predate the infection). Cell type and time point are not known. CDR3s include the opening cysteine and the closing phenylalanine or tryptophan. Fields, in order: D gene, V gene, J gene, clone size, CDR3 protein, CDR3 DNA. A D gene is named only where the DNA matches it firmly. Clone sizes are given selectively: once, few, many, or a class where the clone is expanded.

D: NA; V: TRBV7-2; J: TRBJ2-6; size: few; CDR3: CASSHGGTGANVLTF; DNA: TGTGCCAGCAGCCACGGGGGTACTGGGGCCAACGTCCTGACTTTC
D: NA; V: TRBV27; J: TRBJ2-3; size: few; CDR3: CASSSPGDTQYF; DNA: TGTGCCAGCAGTTCCCCTGGGGATACGCAGTATTTT
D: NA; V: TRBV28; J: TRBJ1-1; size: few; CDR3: CASSPGGGQGGAEAFF; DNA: TGTGCCAGCAGTCCCGGGGGGGGCCAGGGAGGAGCTGAAGCTTTCTTT
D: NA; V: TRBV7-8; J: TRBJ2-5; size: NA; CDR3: CASSLLGARGPSRYQETQYF; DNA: TGTGCCAGCAGCTTACTGGGGGCAAGAGGGCCTTCCCGGTACCAAGAGACCCAGTACTTC
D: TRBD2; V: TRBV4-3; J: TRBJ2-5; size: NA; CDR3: CASSLMRSGGGETQYF; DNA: TGCGCCAGCAGCCTAATGCGGAGCGGGGGAGGAGAGACCCAGTACTTC
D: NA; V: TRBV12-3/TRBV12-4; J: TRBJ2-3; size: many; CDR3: CASSLPGGRTDTQYF; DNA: TGTGCCAGCAGTTTACCTGGGGGGCGCACAGATACGCAGTATTTT
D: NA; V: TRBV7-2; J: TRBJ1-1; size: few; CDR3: CASSQHPNTEAFF; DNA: TGTGCCAGCAGCCAGCACCCGAACACTGAAGCTTTCTTT
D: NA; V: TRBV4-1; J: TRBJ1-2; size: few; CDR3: CASSHPAGKDYGYTF; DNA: TGCGCCAGCAGCCACCCAGCGGGTAAGGACTATGGCTACACCTTC
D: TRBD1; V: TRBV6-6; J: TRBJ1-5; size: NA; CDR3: CASSPRGPDNQPQHF; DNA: TGTGCCAGCAGTCCCAGGGGGCCCGACAATCAGCCCCAGCATTTT
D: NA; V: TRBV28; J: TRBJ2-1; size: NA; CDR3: CASRAHPQGTYNEQFF; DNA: TGTGCCAGCAGAGCTCATCCTCAGGGGACCTACAATGAGCAGTTCTTC
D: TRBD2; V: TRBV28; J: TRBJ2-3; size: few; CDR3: CASSFLLLAGGRQYF; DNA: TGTGCCAGCAGTTTCCTGTTACTAGCGGGGGGGAGGCAGTATTTT
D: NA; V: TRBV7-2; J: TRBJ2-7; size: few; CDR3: CASSFSGLESYEQYF; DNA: TGTGCCAGCAGCTTTTCTGGGCTGGAGTCCTACGAGCAGTACTTC
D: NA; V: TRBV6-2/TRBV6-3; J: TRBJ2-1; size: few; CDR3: CASSYSNPLYNEQFF; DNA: TGTGCCAGCAGTTACTCGAATCCCCTGTACAATGAGCAGTTCTTC
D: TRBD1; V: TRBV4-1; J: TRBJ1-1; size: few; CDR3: CASSRTGGEDTEAFF; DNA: TGCGCCAGCAGCCGTACAGGGGGCGAGGACACTGAAGCTTTCTTT
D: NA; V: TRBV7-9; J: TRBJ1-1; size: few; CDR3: CASSLLAGTLNTEAFF; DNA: TGTGCCAGCAGCCTTCTGGCAGGGACCTTGAACACTGAAGCTTTCTTT
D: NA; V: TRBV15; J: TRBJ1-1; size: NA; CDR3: CATSRDRGNTEAFF; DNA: TGTGCCACCAGCAGAGACCGGGGGAACACTGAAGCTTTCTTT
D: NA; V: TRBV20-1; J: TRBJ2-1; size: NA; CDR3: CSASQANYNEQFF; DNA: TGCAGTGCTTCACAGGCGAACTACAATGAGCAGTTCTTC
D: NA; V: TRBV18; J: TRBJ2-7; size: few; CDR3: CASSPSPQAEQYF; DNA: TGTGCCAGCTCACCAAGTCCCCAGGCCGAGCAGTACTTC
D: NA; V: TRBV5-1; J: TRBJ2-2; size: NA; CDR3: CASSFGQPGELFF; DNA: TGCGCCAGCAGCTTTGGACAACCCGGGGAGCTGTTTTTT
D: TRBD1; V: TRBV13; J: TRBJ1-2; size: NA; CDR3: CASSLNKMTGGPNYGYTF; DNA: TGTGCCAGCAGCTTAAACAAAATGACAGGGGGACCTAACTATGGCTACACCTTC
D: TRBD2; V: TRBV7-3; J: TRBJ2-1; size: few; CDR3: CASSRSGGAGYEQFF; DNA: TGTGCCAGCAGCCGTAGCGGGGGGGCTGGGTATGAGCAGTTCTTC
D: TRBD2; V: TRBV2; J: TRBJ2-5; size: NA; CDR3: CASGRGGQETQYF; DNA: TGTGCCAGCGGGCGGGGGGGACAAGAGACCCAGTACTTC
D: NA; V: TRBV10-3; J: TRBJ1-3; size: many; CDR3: CAIRRTDGNTIYF; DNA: TGTGCCATCAGACGGACAGACGGAAACACCATATATTTT
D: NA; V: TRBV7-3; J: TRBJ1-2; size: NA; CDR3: CASSPGGGGGYTF; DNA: TGTGCCAGCAGCCCCGGGGGTGGAGGTGGCTACACCTTC
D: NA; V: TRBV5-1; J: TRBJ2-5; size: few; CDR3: CASSWGAGPLETQYF; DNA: TGCGCCAGCAGCTGGGGGGCAGGCCCCCTGGAGACCCAGTACTTC
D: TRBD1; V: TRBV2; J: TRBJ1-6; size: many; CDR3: CASSGQGSYNSPLHF; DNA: TGTGCCAGCAGCGGACAGGGCTCCTATAATTCACCCCTCCACTTT
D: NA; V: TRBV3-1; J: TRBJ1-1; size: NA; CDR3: CASSQGTVNTEAFF; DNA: TGTGCCAGCAGCCAAGGGACGGTGAACACTGAAGCTTTCTTT
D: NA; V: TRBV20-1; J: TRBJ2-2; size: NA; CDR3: CSATRAIDDTGELFF; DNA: TGCAGTGCCACGCGGGCAATTGACGATACCGGGGAGCTGTTTTTT
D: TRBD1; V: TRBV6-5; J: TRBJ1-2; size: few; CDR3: CASSYEGARGYTF; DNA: TGTGCCAGCAGTTACGAGGGGGCGAGGGGCTACACCTTC
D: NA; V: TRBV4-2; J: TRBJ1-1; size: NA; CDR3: CASSPGSISGGNTEAFF; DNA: TGTGCCAGCAGCCCCGGTAGCATTAGTGGGGGGAACACTGAAGCTTTCTTT
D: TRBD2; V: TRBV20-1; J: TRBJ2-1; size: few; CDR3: CSANSGGALSYNEQFF; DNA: TGCAGTGCTAATAGCGGGGGGGCCCTTTCCTACAATGAGCAGTTCTTC
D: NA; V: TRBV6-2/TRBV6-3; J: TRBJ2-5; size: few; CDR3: CASSYSGYQETQYF; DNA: TGTGCCAGCAGTTACTCAGGATACCAAGAGACCCAGTACTTC
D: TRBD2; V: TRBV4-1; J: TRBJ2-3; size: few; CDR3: CASSRSSGGAQDTQYF; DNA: TGCGCCAGCAGCAGATCTAGCGGGGGGGCTCAAGATACGCAGTATTTT
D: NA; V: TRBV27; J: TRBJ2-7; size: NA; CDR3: CASSFGGHEQYF; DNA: TGTGCCAGCAGTTTTGGGGGCCACGAGCAGTACTTC
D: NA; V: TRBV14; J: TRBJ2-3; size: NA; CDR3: CASSQADSHTDTQYF; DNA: TGTGCCAGCAGCCAAGCAGACTCGCACACAGATACGCAGTATTTT
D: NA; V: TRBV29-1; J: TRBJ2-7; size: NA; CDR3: CSVERGGYEQYF; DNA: TGCAGCGTTGAGCGTGGGGGATACGAGCAGTACTTC
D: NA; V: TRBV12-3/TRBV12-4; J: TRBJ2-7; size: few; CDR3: CASSFGRYRYEQYF; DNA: TGTGCCAGCAGTTTCGGCAGGTACCGCTACGAGCAGTACTTC
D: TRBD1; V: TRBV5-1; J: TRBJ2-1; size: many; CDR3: CASSPTGKLVGNEQFF; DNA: TGCGCCAGCAGCCCGACAGGGAAGCTAGTAGGCAATGAGCAGTTCTTC
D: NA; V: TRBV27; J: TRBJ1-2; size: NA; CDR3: CASSLSPYAWGGYTF; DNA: TGTGCCAGCAGTTTATCCCCATATGCTTGGGGTGGCTACACCTTC
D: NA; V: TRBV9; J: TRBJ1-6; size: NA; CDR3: CASSADNYNSPLHF; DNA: TGTGCCAGCAGCGCGGACAACTATAATTCACCCCTCCACTTT
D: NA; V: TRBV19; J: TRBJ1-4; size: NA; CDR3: CASSMRPTTNEKLFF; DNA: TGTGCCAGTAGTATGCGCCCTACGACTAATGAAAAACTGTTTTTT
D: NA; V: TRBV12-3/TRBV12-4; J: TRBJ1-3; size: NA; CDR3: CASRLGRTSGNTIYF; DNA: TGTGCCAGCAGGCTAGGACGGACTTCTGGAAACACCATATATTTT
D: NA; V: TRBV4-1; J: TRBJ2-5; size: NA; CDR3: CASSQVNLGFQKGETQYF; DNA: TGCGCCAGCAGCCAAGTCAATTTGGGGTTTCAGAAAGGAGAGACCCAGTACTTC
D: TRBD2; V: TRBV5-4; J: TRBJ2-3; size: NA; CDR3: CASSLGLAEGTDTQYF; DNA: TGTGCCAGCAGTCTCGGACTAGCGGAGGGCACAGATACGCAGTATTTT
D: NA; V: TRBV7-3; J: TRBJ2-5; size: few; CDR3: CASSLMASLSQETQYF; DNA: TGTGCCAGCAGCTTAATGGCTTCCCTGTCGCAAGAGACCCAGTACTTC
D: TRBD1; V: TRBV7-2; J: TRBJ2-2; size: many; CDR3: CASSAGQGYGELFF; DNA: TGTGCCAGCAGCGCGGGACAGGGGTACGGGGAGCTGTTTTTT